This T cell receptor beta chain was found in a study of PD-1 blockade in classical Hodgkin lymphoma. Study information: Patients were administered nivolumab (3 mg/kg intravenously) every 2 weeks. Study-level points and caveats: The CD4+ diversity rise by C4D1 was clearest in complete responders. Lower baseline TCR diversity marked trial partial responders and progressors.

In every patient, relapse followed autologous stem cell transplantation, while exposure to brentuximab vedotin differed. Magnetic negative selection of thawed PBMCs was the method by which CD4+ T cells were purified. A remark on this clone: Its antigen is unknown.

TCRdb's table, derived via immunoSEQ multiplex PCR, lists solely in-frame clones and lacks some. The sample comprises tens of thousands of clones, around 80% of which are singletons, and around 2.4% rests with the top ten. This CDR3 spans 16 amino acids. V shed 4 bases, J shed 6 bases, and the junction held 13 bases outside the gene matches. In germline, CDR1 is SGHDT, CDR2 YYEEEE. Sequenced material: CD4+ T cells from blood, taken at baseline. The V call is TRBV5-6, the J call TRBJ2-3, with TRBD2 identical over 8 bases. This TCR was recovered from a human donor with classical Hodgkin lymphoma. The CDR3 DNA is TGTGCCAGCAGCCCCGGACTAGCCTGGTATCGGGATACGCAGTATTTT. This codes for CASSPGLAWYRDTQYF.